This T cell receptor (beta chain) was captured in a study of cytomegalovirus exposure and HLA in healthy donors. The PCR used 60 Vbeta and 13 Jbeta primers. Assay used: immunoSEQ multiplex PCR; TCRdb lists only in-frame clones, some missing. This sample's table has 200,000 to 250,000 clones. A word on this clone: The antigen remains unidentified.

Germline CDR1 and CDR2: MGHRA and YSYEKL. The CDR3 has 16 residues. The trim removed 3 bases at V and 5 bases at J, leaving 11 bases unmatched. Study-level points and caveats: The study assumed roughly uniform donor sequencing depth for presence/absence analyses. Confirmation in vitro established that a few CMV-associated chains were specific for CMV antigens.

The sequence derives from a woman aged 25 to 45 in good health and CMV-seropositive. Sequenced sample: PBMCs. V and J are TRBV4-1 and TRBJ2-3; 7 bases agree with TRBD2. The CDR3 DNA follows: TGCGCCAGCAGCCAGCTCGGTGGGGGGGACCGAGATACGCAGTATTTT. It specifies CASSQLGGGDRDTQYF.